The 9 T cell receptor beta chains below were found in one sample sequenced in a study of blood T cell repertoires in COVID-19. Clones were read by immunoSEQ multiplex PCR, and TCRdb kept only the in-frame ones, dropping some. Of around 440,000 clones listed, about nine tenths are singletons. The specimen was peripheral blood. These receptors were taken from a woman aged 50 to 60 with COVID-19, enrolled during active disease.

This sequence joins TRBV5-1 and TRBJ2-1; D perhaps matches TRBD2 (6 bases). V shed 0 bases and J shed 1 base, with 11 bases lying between them. The length of the CDR3 is 16 residues. From germline, CDR1 is SGHRS and CDR2 YFSETQ. The CDR3: CASSLGTGRSYNEQFF. CDR3 sequence (DNA): TGCGCCAGCAGCTTGGGGACCGGGAGATCCTACAATGAGCAGTTCTTC. Based on the CDR3 plus reference TRBV5-1 and TRBJ2-1, the full variable domain is KAGVTQTPRYLIKTRGQQVTLSCSPISGHRSVSWYQQTPGQGLQFLFEYFSETQRNKGNFPGRFSGRQFSNSRSEMNVSTLELGDSALYLCASSLGTGRSYNEQFFGPGTRLTVL.

The chain joins TRBV11-2 to TRBJ1-4; the D is unclear. From germline, CDR1 is SGHAT and CDR2 FQNNGV. V was pared by 0 bases and J by 11 bases, with 7 bases between. This CDR3 has 12 residues. CDR3 DNA sequence: TGTGCCAGCAGCTTAGAATCCAGGAAACTGTTTTTT. Protein product: CASSLESRKLFF.

The chain carries TRBV4-1 and TRBJ1-4; 8 bases are shared with TRBD1. The CDR3 covers 16 residues. V trimming: 0 bases; J trimming: 8 bases; junction bases outside the gene matches: 8. Germline values: CDR1 MGHRA, CDR2 YSYEKL. Here the CDR3 reads CASSQDHRGFEEKLFF. CDR3 in DNA: TGCGCCAGCAGCCAAGACCACAGGGGGTTTGAGGAAAAACTGTTTTTT.

This sequence joins TRBV2 and TRBJ1-6; no clear D gene. The CDR3 spans 15 residues. V lost 5 bases and J 7 bases, leaving 15 bases between the germline ends. In germline, CDR1 is SNHLY, CDR2 FYNNEI. CDR3 sequence: CASSLKASGNSPLHF. CDR3 coding DNA: TGTGCCAGCAGTTTAAAGGCCTCGGGGAATTCACCCCTCCACTTT.

The V and J genes are TRBV14 and TRBJ1-2; 9 bases line up with TRBD1. The V gene's germline CDR1 is SGHDN and CDR2 FVKESK. J gave up 2 bases and V 2 bases, and 12 bases lay outside the gene matches. The CDR3 runs to 18 residues. The CDR3 reads CASSQHTRTGAGNYGYTF. CDR3 in DNA: TGTGCCAGCAGCCAACATACCAGGACAGGGGCGGGAAACTATGGCTACACCTTC.

J is TRBJ1-6 and V is TRBV7-6; TRBD1 matches 12 bases. Germline CDR1 reads SGHVS; CDR2 reads FNYEAQ. After removal of 5 bases from V and 7 bases from J, the junction contained 3 bases not matched to a gene. The CDR3 runs 15 residues. CDR3 sequence: CASSGTGGLNSPLHF. CDR3 bases: TGTGCCAGCAGCGGGACAGGGGGCCTAAATTCACCCCTCCACTTT.

The chain combines TRBV7-8 with TRBJ2-7; maybe TRBD1 (6 bases). The V gene lost 8 bases and the J gene lost 0 bases, with 11 bases spanning the gap. Looked up from germline, CDR1 is SGHVS and CDR2 is FQNEAQ. The CDR3 length is 13 residues. The DNA for the CDR3 is TGTGCCAGCTGTAGGGGGTCCTCCTACGAGCAGTACTTC. Its protein is CASCRGSSYEQYF.

This clone was observed many times. This rearrangement joins TRBV2 to TRBJ1-1; TRBD1 is a possible D gene (6 bases). Trimming stripped 0 bases from V and 1 base from J, with 12 bases between. This CDR3 is built from 16 residues. CDR1 and CDR2 from the germline V gene are SNHLY and FYNNEI. The CDR3: CASSEAWGRRNTEAFF. The CDR3 nucleotides are TGTGCCAGCAGTGAAGCCTGGGGGCGAAGGAACACTGAAGCTTTCTTT. Full variable domain (rest looked up from reference TRBV2 and TRBJ1-1): EPEVTQTPSHQVTQMGQEVILRCVPISNHLYFYWYRQILGQKVEFLVSFYNNEISEKSEIFDDQFSVERPDGSNFTLKIRSTKLEDSAMYFCASSEAWGRRNTEAFFGQGTRLTVV.

CDR3 bases: TGTGCCAGCAGCTTAGGTGTAGCCGCAGATACGCAGTATTTT. It codes for CASSLGVAADTQYF. The chain carries TRBV11-2 and TRBJ2-3; no clear D gene. Germline V gene lookup returns CDR1 SGHAT and CDR2 FQNNGV. The CDR3 runs to 14 residues. V was clipped by 1 base and J by 4 bases, with 9 bases between them.